Each of the 26 T cell receptor beta chains below was sequenced from the same sample in a study of blood T cell repertoires in COVID-19. Here immunoSEQ multiplex PCR was the method, and the copy in TCRdb shows in-frame clones only, minus some. The profile covers 40,000 to 45,000 clones, with roughly nine tenths appearing a single time and just under 9.5% taken by the ten largest. The specimen was peripheral blood. All receptors derive from a man aged 45-65 years with active COVID-19.

The chain couples TRBV7-6 to TRBJ2-1; TRBD2 agrees at 14 bases. CDR1 and CDR2 (germline): SGHVS, FNYEAQ. The CDR3 is 17 amino acids. J gave up 7 bases and V 4 bases, and 9 bases lay outside the gene matches. In DNA, the CDR3 is TGTGCCAGCAGCTCCGGGACTAGCGGGAGACGGTGGAATGAGCAGTTCTTC. Its translation is CASSSGTSGRRWNEQFF.

This chain connects TRBV28 to TRBJ2-5; 10 nucleotides agree with TRBD1. Germline lookup yields CDR1 MDHEN and CDR2 SYDVKM. The CDR3 runs 22 residues. V was pared by 1 base and J by 3 bases, with 23 bases of the junction left unmatched. The CDR3 protein is CASSLFRPSWAPGTGVEETQYF. For the CDR3, the DNA is TGTGCCAGCAGTTTATTTAGGCCCTCGTGGGCACCCGGGACAGGGGTAGAAGAGACCCAGTACTTC.

J is TRBJ1-6 and V is TRBV20-1; TRBD1 matches 7 bases. The V segment lost 3 bases and the J segment 0 bases; nucleotides outside the gene matches: 5. This CDR3 has 16 amino acids. CDR1 is DFQATT and CDR2 is SNEGSKA in the germline V gene (reference sequence). CDR3 bases: TGCAGTGCTAGTCAGGGACAGAGCTCCTATAATTCACCCCTCCACTTT. The encoded protein is CSASQGQSSYNSPLHF.

V gene TRBV28 combines with J gene TRBJ1-4, with TRBD1 matching over 7 bases. Germline V gives CDR1 MDHEN, CDR2 SYDVKM. V trimming: 7 bases; J trimming: 7 bases; junction bases outside the gene matches: 15. This CDR3 is built from 16 residues. CDR3 DNA sequence: TGTGCCAGCATGGGACAGTCCTCGACAGCCAGTGAAAAACTGTTTTTT. Translated, it gives CASMGQSSTASEKLFF. The full variable domain, rest sourced from reference TRBV28 and TRBJ1-4, is DVKVTQSSRYLVKRTGEKVFLECVQDMDHENMFWYRQDPGLGLRLIYFSYDVKMKEKGDIPEGYSVSREKKERFSLILESASTNQTSMYLCASMGQSSTASEKLFFGSGTQLSVL.

The CDR3 here is CASSLQGRQETQYF. For the CDR3, the DNA is TGCGCCAGCAGCTTACAGGGTCGACAAGAGACCCAGTACTTC. The V gene is TRBV5-1, the J gene TRBJ2-5; possibly TRBD1 for D (6 bases). The CDR3 spans 14 residues. The germline V gene has CDR1 SGHRS and CDR2 YFSETQ. V was cut by 2 bases and J by 2 bases, with 10 bases left in between.

In this sample, this clone turned up once. The V gene is TRBV7-9, the J gene TRBJ2-1; TRBD2 agrees at 11 bases. Germline CDR1 reads SEHNR; CDR2 reads FQNEAQ (reference sequence). V shed 6 bases and J 4 bases; nucleotides not matched to a gene: 8. CDR3 length: 16 residues. CDR3 bases: TGTGCCAGCAGTTCTCATAGCGGGAGGGGATACAATGAGCAGTTCTTC. As protein: CASSSHSGRGYNEQFF.

The chain carries TRBV3-1 (or the pseudogene TRBV3-2) and TRBJ2-7; D may be TRBD2 (6 bases). This CDR3 is 15 amino acids long. The V and J ends lost 0 bases and 4 bases respectively, with 13 bases between them. Germline values: CDR1 LGHDT, CDR2 YNNKEL (reference sequence). CDR3 residues: CASSQEASAPYEQYF. The CDR3 bases are TGTGCCAGCAGCCAAGAGGCTAGCGCCCCTTACGAGCAGTACTTC.

The chain links TRBV28 to TRBJ1-2; perhaps TRBD1 as D (5 bases). Trimming shortened V by 9 bases and J by 0 bases, and 14 bases separated the two germline ends. CDR1 is MDHEN, CDR2 SYDVKM, per germline. The CDR3 is 14 residues long. DNA of the CDR3: TGTGCCAGTCAGACAGTCCCTCCTAACTATGGCTACACCTTC. It encodes CASQTVPPNYGYTF.

The V and J genes are TRBV30 and TRBJ2-3; a weak D match, TRBD2 (5 bases). V dropped 3 bases and J dropped 0 bases, with 7 bases sitting between them. CDR1 is GTSNPN, CDR2 SVGIG, per germline (reference sequence). This CDR3 is built from 13 residues. CDR3 amino acids: CAWRGGSTDTQYF. CDR3 DNA sequence: TGTGCCTGGAGGGGCGGGAGCACAGATACGCAGTATTTT.

V is TRBV3-1 (or the pseudogene TRBV3-2) and J is TRBJ2-2; maybe TRBD2 (5 bases). CDR3 length: 15 amino acids. Germline CDR1 reads LGHDT; CDR2 reads YNNKEL (reference sequence). Between the trimmed V and J ends, which lost 3 bases and 4 bases, there was a span of 12 bases. The chain's CDR3 is CASSQEGRGTGELFF. The CDR3 coding sequence is TGTGCCAGCAGCCAGGAAGGACGGGGCACCGGGGAGCTGTTTTTT.

The chain uses TRBV24-1 and TRBJ2-1; 7 positions agree with TRBD1. The germline CDR1 and CDR2 sequences are KGHDR and SFDVKD. The J segment lost 5 bases and the V segment lost 9 bases, leaving 9 bases of the junction unmatched. The CDR3 is 14 residues long. CDR3 DNA: TGTGCCACCGCTCCCGGGACAGATCACAATGAGCAGTTCTTC. It codes for CATAPGTDHNEQFF.

This chain uses TRBV7-7 with TRBJ1-3; 10 bases line up with TRBD1. CDR1 is SSHAT and CDR2 is FNYEAQ in the germline V gene (reference sequence). The junction had 3 bases not matched to a gene; V was cut back by 5 bases and J by 2 bases. This CDR3 region has 15 residues. The CDR3 DNA reads as TGTGCCAGCAGCGGGGGGACAGGGGCTGGAAACACCATATATTTT. This codes for CASSGGTGAGNTIYF.

J is TRBJ2-5 and V is TRBV7-9, with D tentatively TRBD1 (7 bases). Trimming shortened V by 4 bases and J by 4 bases, and 19 bases separated the two germline ends. There are 16 residues in the CDR3. The V gene's germline CDR1 is SEHNR and CDR2 FQNEAQ (reference sequence). CDR3 bases: TGTGCCAGCAGCTGGGCGACAGGGACTTGGTTAGAGACCCAGTACTTC. Translated, it gives CASSWATGTWLETQYF.

This chain connects TRBV4-1 to TRBJ2-1; no definite D call. The CDR3 runs to 15 residues. Germline V lookup: CDR1 MGHRA, CDR2 YSYEKL. V lost 1 base and J 5 bases, leaving 12 bases between the germline ends. This CDR3 reads CASSQVVAPDNEQFF. Here the CDR3 DNA reads TGCGCCAGCAGCCAAGTCGTAGCCCCTGACAATGAGCAGTTCTTC.

This sequence joins TRBV5-1 and TRBJ1-1, with D tentatively TRBD1 (6 bases). Between the trimmed V and J ends, which lost 5 bases and 1 base, there was a span of 12 bases. Germline CDR1 and CDR2: SGHRS and YFSETQ. The CDR3 contains 14 residues. Written as DNA, the CDR3 is TGCGCCAGCAGTATACAGGGTGGGAACACTGAAGCTTTCTTT. It encodes CASSIQGGNTEAFF.

V gene TRBV28 combines with J gene TRBJ2-3, with D tentatively TRBD1 (6 bases). Germline CDR1 MDHEN, CDR2 SYDVKM. The CDR3 sequence is 15 residues long. Trimming cost V 6 bases and J 1 base, with 14 bases left between them. As DNA, the CDR3 is TGTGCCAGCAGCTCGGACAGACCACGCACAGATACGCAGTATTTT. The encoded protein is CASSSDRPRTDTQYF.

The rearrangement uses TRBV5-6 and TRBJ2-7; D call uncertain. Germline CDR1 is SGHDT and CDR2 is YYEEEE. The CDR3 runs 14 residues. With 0 bases removed from V and 4 bases from J, the gap between germline ends came to 11 bases. CDR3 in amino acids: CASSLETFRYEQYF. Written as DNA, the CDR3 is TGTGCCAGCAGCTTGGAGACTTTTCGGTACGAGCAGTACTTC.

V is TRBV5-8 and J is TRBJ2-7, with 7 bases aligning to TRBD1. Germline CDR1 and CDR2: SGHTS and YDEGEE. J lost 6 bases, V lost 4 bases, and 4 bases had no gene match. There are 12 residues in the CDR3. The CDR3 nucleotides read TGTGCCAGCAGCCAAGACAGGGCCGAGCAGTACTTC. Protein sequence: CASSQDRAEQYF.

The chain uses TRBV28 and TRBJ1-6; TRBD1 matches 7 bases. The length of the CDR3 is 16 residues. Germline loops: CDR1 MDHEN, CDR2 SYDVKM. V shed 5 bases and J 9 bases; nucleotides not matched to a gene: 13. Here the CDR3 DNA reads TGTGCCAGCAGTCCCGACAGGGTCCCTTTGGGTTCACCCCTCCACTTT. It codes for CASSPDRVPLGSPLHF.

The gene calls are TRBV5-6 and TRBJ1-6; TRBD1 is a possible D gene (6 bases). CDR1 is SGHDT and CDR2 is YYEEEE in the germline V gene. Trimming took 4 bases from V and 2 from J, leaving 10 bases between them. This CDR3 spans 15 amino acids. The DNA of the CDR3 is TGTGCCAGCAGCCGACAGGATGCCTATAATTCACCCCTCCACTTT. It yields the protein CASSRQDAYNSPLHF.

The rearrangement links TRBV11-2 to TRBJ2-5; D perhaps matches TRBD2 (6 bases). This CDR3 spans 16 amino acids. Trimming pared 5 bases from V and 0 bases from J, leaving 16 bases between. CDR1 and CDR2 from the germline V gene are SGHAT and FQNNGV. CDR3 sequence reads: CASSPRRDPYQETQYF. The DNA for the CDR3 is TGTGCCAGCAGCCCCAGGCGGGACCCCTACCAAGAGACCCAGTACTTC.

V usage is TRBV5-1 and J usage is TRBJ2-1; 10 bases are shared with TRBD2. The CDR3 length is 14 residues. J gave up 10 bases and V 0 bases, and 4 bases lay outside the gene matches. Germline CDR1 is SGHRS and CDR2 is YFSETQ. CDR3: CASSLGLAGQEQFF. CDR3 bases: TGCGCCAGCAGCTTGGGACTAGCGGGTCAGGAGCAGTTCTTC.

The chain is built from TRBV24-1 and TRBJ1-5; D perhaps matches TRBD1 (5 bases). The germline V gene has CDR1 KGHDR and CDR2 SFDVKD. CDR3 length equals 16 residues. Trimming took off 4 bases at V and 7 bases at J, with 19 bases between the two ends. CDR3 DNA sequence: TGTGCCACCAGTGACGGCAGAGCGGGGGTAGGACAGCCCCAGCATTTT. It codes for CATSDGRAGVGQPQHF.

The chain links TRBV6-1 to TRBJ1-1; D uncertain. The CDR3 is made up of 14 amino acids. Germline loops: CDR1 MNHNS, CDR2 SASEGT. The germline V and J ends were trimmed by 0 bases and 6 bases, with 11 bases remaining between them. The CDR3 nucleotides read TGTGCCAGCAGTGAAGCAGGGAGGGCCCCTGAAGCTTTCTTT. Its translation: CASSEAGRAPEAFF.

The rearrangement joins TRBV28 to TRBJ1-6; 9 bases map to TRBD1. Unmatched junction bases numbered 7, after V lost 6 bases and J lost 7 bases. CDR1 and CDR2 from the germline V gene are MDHEN and SYDVKM. The CDR3 is made up of 15 amino acids. CDR3 protein: CASSLGQGENSPLHF. The DNA for the CDR3 is TGTGCCAGCAGCTTGGGACAGGGCGAAAATTCACCCCTCCACTTT.

The CDR3 spells CASSITGIEAFF. CDR3 coding DNA: TGTGCCAGCAGCATAACAGGTATTGAAGCTTTCTTT. This sequence joins TRBV7-9 and TRBJ1-1, with D tentatively TRBD1 (5 bases). Trimming pared 5 bases from V and 7 bases from J, leaving 11 bases between. CDR3 length: 12 amino acids. Germline V CDR1 and CDR2: SEHNR, FQNEAQ (reference sequence).